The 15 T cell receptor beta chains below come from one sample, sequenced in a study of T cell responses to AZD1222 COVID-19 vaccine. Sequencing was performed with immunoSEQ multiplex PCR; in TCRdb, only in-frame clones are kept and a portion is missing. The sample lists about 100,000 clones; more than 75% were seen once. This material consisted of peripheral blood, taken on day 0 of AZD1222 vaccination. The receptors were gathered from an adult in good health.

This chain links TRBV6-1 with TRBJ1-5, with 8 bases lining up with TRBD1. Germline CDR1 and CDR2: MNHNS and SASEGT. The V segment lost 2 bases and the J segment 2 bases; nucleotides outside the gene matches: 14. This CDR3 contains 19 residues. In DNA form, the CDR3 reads TGTGCCAGCAGTGAATCGGGCAGGGGGCCATGGTTAGGCAATCAGCCCCAGCATTTT. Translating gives CASSESGRGPWLGNQPQHF.

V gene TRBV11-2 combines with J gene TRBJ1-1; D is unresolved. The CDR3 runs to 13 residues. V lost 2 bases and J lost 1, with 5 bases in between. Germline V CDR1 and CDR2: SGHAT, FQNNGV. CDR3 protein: CASSLQENTEAFF. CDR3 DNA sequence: TGTGCCAGCAGCTTACAGGAGAACACTGAAGCTTTCTTT.

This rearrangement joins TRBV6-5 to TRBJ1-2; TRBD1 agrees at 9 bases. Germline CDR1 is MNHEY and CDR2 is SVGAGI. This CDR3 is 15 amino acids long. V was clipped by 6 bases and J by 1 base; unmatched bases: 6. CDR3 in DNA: TGTGCCAGCAGAAAACAGGGGGCGATTAACTATGGCTACACCTTC. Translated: CASRKQGAINYGYTF.

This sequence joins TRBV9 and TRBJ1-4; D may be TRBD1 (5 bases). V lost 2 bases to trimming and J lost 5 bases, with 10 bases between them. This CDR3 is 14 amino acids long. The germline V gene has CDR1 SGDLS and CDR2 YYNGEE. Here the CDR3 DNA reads TGTGCCAGCAGCGTGGGGAGGGGAAATGAAAAACTGTTTTTT. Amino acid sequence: CASSVGRGNEKLFF. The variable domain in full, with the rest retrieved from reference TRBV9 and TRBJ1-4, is DSGVTQTPKHLITATGQRVTLRCSPRSGDLSVYWYQQSLDQGLQFLIQYYNGEERAKGNILERFSAQQFPDLHSELNLSSLELGDSALYFCASSVGRGNEKLFFGSGTQLSVL.

The CDR3 DNA is TGTGCCAGCAGTTCCCGGACTAAGAATTCACCCCTCCACTTT. It specifies CASSSRTKNSPLHF. The chain is built from TRBV27 and TRBJ1-6; D uncertain. V dropped 4 bases and J dropped 7 bases, with 11 bases sitting between them. Germline V gene sequence: CDR1 MNHEY, CDR2 SMNVEV (reference sequence). This CDR3 region has 14 residues.

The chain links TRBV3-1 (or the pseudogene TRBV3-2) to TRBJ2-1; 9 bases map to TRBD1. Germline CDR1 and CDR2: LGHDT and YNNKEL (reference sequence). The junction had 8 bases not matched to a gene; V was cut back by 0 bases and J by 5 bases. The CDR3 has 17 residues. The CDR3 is CASSQDFPGQGHNEQFF. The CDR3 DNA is TGTGCCAGCAGCCAAGACTTCCCGGGACAGGGACACAATGAGCAGTTCTTC.

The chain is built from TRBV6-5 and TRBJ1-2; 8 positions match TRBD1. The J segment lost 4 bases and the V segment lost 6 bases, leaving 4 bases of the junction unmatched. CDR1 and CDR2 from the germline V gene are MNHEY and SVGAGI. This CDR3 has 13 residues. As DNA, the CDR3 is TGTGCCAGCAGACCCACAGGGGGCTATGGCTACACCTTC. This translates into CASRPTGGYGYTF.

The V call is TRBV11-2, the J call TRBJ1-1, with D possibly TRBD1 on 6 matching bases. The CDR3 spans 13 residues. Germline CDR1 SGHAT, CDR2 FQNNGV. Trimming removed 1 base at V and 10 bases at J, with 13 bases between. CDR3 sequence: CASSLGRTVPAFF. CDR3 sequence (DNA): TGTGCCAGCAGCTTAGGCCGGACAGTACCAGCTTTCTTT.

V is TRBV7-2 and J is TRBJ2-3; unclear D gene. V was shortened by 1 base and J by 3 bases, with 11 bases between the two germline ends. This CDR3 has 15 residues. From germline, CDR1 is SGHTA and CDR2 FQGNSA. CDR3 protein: CASSLGLLGTDTQYF. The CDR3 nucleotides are TGTGCCAGCAGCTTAGGTTTACTCGGGACAGATACGCAGTATTTT.

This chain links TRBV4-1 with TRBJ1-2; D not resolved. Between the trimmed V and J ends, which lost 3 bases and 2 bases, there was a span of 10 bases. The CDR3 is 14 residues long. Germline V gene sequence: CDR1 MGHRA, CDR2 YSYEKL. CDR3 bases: TGCGCCAGCAGCCACAAGACGGGGAACTATGGCTACACCTTC. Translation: CASSHKTGNYGYTF.

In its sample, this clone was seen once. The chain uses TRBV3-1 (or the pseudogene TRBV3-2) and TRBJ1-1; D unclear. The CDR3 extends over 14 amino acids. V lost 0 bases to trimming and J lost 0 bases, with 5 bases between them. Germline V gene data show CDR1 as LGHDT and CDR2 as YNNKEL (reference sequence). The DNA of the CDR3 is TGTGCCAGCAGCCAAGATGGGGTGAACACTGAAGCTTTCTTT. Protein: CASSQDGVNTEAFF.

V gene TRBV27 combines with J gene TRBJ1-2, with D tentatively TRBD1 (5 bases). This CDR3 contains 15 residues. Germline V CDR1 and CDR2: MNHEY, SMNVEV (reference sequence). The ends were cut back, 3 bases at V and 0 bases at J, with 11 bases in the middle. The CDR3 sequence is CASSLGEGTNYGYTF. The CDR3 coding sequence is TGTGCCAGCAGTTTGGGGGAGGGCACTAACTATGGCTACACCTTC.

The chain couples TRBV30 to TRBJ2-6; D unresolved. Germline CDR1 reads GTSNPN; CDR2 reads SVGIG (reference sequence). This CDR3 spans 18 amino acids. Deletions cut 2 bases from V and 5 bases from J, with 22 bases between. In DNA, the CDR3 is TGTGCCTGGAGTCCTACCCCCCACGACCGTAGAAGGGCCAACGTCCTGACTTTC. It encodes CAWSPTPHDRRRANVLTF. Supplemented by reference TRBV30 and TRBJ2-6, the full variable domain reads SQTIHQWPATLVQPVGSPLSLECTVEGTSNPNLYWYRQAAGRGLQLLFYSVGIGQISSEVPQNLSASRPQDRQFILSSKKLLLSDSGFYLCAWSPTPHDRRRANVLTFGAGSRLTVL.

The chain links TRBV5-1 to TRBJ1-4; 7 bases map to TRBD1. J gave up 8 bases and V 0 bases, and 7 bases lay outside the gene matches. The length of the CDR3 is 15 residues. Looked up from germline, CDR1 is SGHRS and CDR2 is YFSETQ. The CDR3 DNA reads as TGCGCCAGCAGCTTGGCCGAGGGGGCAATAGAAAAACTGTTTTTT. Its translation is CASSLAEGAIEKLFF.

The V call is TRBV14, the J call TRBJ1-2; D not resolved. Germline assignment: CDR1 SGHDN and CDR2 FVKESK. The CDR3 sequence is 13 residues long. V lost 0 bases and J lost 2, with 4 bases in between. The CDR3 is CASSQELNYGYTF. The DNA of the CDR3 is TGTGCCAGCAGCCAAGAGCTCAACTATGGCTACACCTTC.